The rows below give T cell receptor beta chains drawn from one sample of a study of CD8+ T cells in alopecia areata. Generated by immunoSEQ multiplex PCR, the TCRdb table keeps only in-frame clones and is missing some. The sample carries 130,000 to 150,000 clones, more than 75% recorded once. The sample in question was CD8+ T cells sorted from blood, obtained at week 0. These receptors were taken from a human donor with alopecia areata. Each CDR3 is given with its conserved first and last residue. A D gene is named only where the DNA matches it firmly. For some rows the clone size is stated as once, few or many, or as a class when expanded; others skip it.

clone_size j_call d_call v_call cdr3_aa cdr3_nt
. TRBJ2-7 . TRBV7-9 CASSSPGQIREQYF TGTGCCAGCAGCTCTCCGGGACAAATACGTGAGCAGTACTTC
few TRBJ2-5 . TRBV27 CASSWRETQYF TGTGCCAGCAGTTGGAGGGAGACCCAGTACTTC
. TRBJ2-1 . TRBV7-2 CASSPWGYNEQFF TGTGCCAGCAGCCCCTGGGGTTACAATGAGCAGTTCTTC
. TRBJ2-3 TRBD1 TRBV7-3 CASSLMDGQGADTQYF TGTGCCAGCAGCTTAATGGATGGACAGGGAGCAGATACGCAGTATTTT
. TRBJ2-7 TRBD2 TRBV13 CASSFAGTSGIEQYF TGTGCCAGCAGCTTCGCCGGGACTAGCGGTATCGAGCAGTACTTC
. TRBJ2-1 . TRBV9 CASSPPDSLNEQFF TGTGCCAGCAGCCCCCCCGACAGCCTTAATGAGCAGTTCTTC
few TRBJ2-7 . TRBV6-1 CASSEGRGRISYEQYF TGTGCCAGCAGTGAAGGTCGGGGGCGGATCTCCTACGAGCAGTACTTC
. TRBJ2-7 . TRBV5-1 CASSTGNHEQYF TGCGCCAGCAGCACAGGGAACCACGAGCAGTACTTC
. TRBJ2-7 TRBD1 TRBV27 CASTSGGYEQYF TGTGCCAGCACCTCAGGGGGATACGAGCAGTACTTC
. TRBJ2-1 . TRBV27 CASSSSWNEQFF TGTGCCAGCAGTTCCTCCTGGAATGAGCAGTTCTTC
. TRBJ2-1 . TRBV7-6 CASSSEESPYNEQFF TGTGCCAGCAGCTCTGAGGAATCCCCCTACAATGAGCAGTTCTTC
. TRBJ2-3 . TRBV9 CASSVESDTQYF TGTGCCAGCAGCGTAGAGTCAGATACGCAGTATTTT
once TRBJ2-7 . TRBV7-9 CASSLTLYERYF TGTGCCAGCAGCTTGACCCTCTACGAGCGGTACTTC
. TRBJ2-7 TRBD1 TRBV7-6 CASSKTGTYEQYF TGTGCCAGCAGCAAGACAGGGACCTACGAGCAGTACTTC
. TRBJ2-7 TRBD2 TRBV7-8 CASSLATGRDEQYF TGTGCCAGCAGCTTAGCGACCGGGAGGGACGAGCAGTACTTC
. TRBJ1-4 . TRBV9 CASSVEGFNEKLFF TGTGCCAGCAGCGTAGAGGGTTTTAATGAAAAACTGTTTTTT
. TRBJ1-1 . TRBV10-3 CAISDPGYGTEAFF TGTGCCATCAGTGACCCAGGGTACGGGACTGAAGCTTTCTTT